Presented here are 32 T cell receptor beta chains from one specimen sequenced in a study of PD-1 blockade in classical Hodgkin lymphoma. Clones were read by immunoSEQ multiplex PCR, and TCRdb kept only the in-frame ones, dropping some. Of 2,500 to 3,500 clones in the sample, almost 65% were seen once. There was relapse after autologous stem cell transplantation in every patient, and there was variation in brentuximab vedotin exposure. The authors enriched CD8+ T cells from thawed PBMCs via magnetic negative selection. The specimen comprised CD8+ T cells from blood, sampled at baseline. All receptors come from a human donor with classical Hodgkin lymphoma.

This chain links TRBV2 with TRBJ2-7, with TRBD1 as a possible D gene (6 bases). CDR1 SNHLY and CDR2 FYNNEI come from the germline V gene. This CDR3 has 13 amino acids. The V end lost 7 bases, the J end lost 4 bases, and 14 bases lay between the germline ends. The CDR3 loop is CASTLPDSYEQYF. Here the CDR3 DNA reads TGTGCCAGCACCCTCCCGGACAGTTACGAGCAGTACTTC.

This chain connects TRBV7-8 to TRBJ2-1; TRBD2 matches 13 bases. With 6 bases clipped from V and 3 bases from J, the junction kept 8 bases outside the gene matches. Germline V gene data show CDR1 as SGHVS and CDR2 as FQNEAQ. The CDR3 spans 17 residues. This CDR3 reads CASRGLAGERVYNEQFF. In nucleotides, the CDR3 is TGTGCCAGCAGAGGACTAGCGGGGGAGCGGGTCTACAATGAGCAGTTCTTC.

The V gene is TRBV4-1, the J gene TRBJ1-1, with a possible D match to TRBD1 (5 bases). V dropped 2 bases and J dropped 5 bases, with 15 bases sitting between them. The length of the CDR3 is 15 residues. CDR1 and CDR2 (germline): MGHRA, YSYEKL. The CDR3 nucleotides read TGCGCCAGCAGCCAATTGGGGGACGGGGGGACTGAAGCTTTCTTT. This translates into CASSQLGDGGTEAFF.

The chain joins TRBV19 to TRBJ2-3, with TRBD2 as a possible D gene (5 bases). The CDR3 is made up of 13 amino acids. The V end was cut by 5 bases, the J end by 4 bases, with 10 bases between. The V gene's germline CDR1 is LNHDA and CDR2 SQIVND (reference sequence). Here the CDR3 DNA reads TGTGCCAGTAGTCACCTCGGGGCAGATACGCAGTATTTT. Amino acid sequence: CASSHLGADTQYF.

This sequence joins TRBV7-9 and TRBJ2-7; D is unclear. The CDR3 runs to 15 residues. Trimming shortened V by 0 bases and J by 3 bases, and 12 bases separated the two germline ends. Germline V gene lookup returns CDR1 SEHNR and CDR2 FQNEAQ (reference sequence). DNA of the CDR3: TGTGCCAGCAGCTTAGCGCAAGGCAGATTCTACGAGCAGTACTTC. It specifies CASSLAQGRFYEQYF.

This clone was seen only a few times. The genes are TRBV6-5 and TRBJ2-2; D is unclear. The germline CDR1 and CDR2 sequences are MNHEY and SVGAGI. Trimming stripped 2 bases from V and 2 bases from J, with 12 bases between. The CDR3 is 16 amino acids. The CDR3 loop reads CASSYGLVQNTGELFF. The CDR3, as DNA: TGTGCCAGCAGTTACGGCCTAGTCCAAAACACCGGGGAGCTGTTTTTT.

This clone is labeled as large (0.1 to 1%). This chain links TRBV7-8 with TRBJ2-5, with D maybe TRBD2 (6 bases). The CDR3 runs to 15 residues. The V end was cut by 4 bases, the J end by 5 bases, with 17 bases between. Germline V gene data show CDR1 as SGHVS and CDR2 as FQNEAQ. The CDR3 DNA reads TGTGCCAGCAGCTCAGCGCGGGGTCTCGGGGAGACCCAGTACTTC. It yields the protein CASSSARGLGETQYF.

This clone counts as medium-sized. The chain uses TRBV29-1 and TRBJ2-7; perhaps D is TRBD1 or TRBD2 (5 bases each). The V gene's germline CDR1 is SQVTM and CDR2 ANQGSEA. The V end was cut by 4 bases, the J end by 3 bases, with 13 bases between. The CDR3 contains 13 residues. This CDR3 reads CSVGWGTFYEQYF. The DNA for the CDR3 is TGCAGCGTTGGCTGGGGGACGTTCTACGAGCAGTACTTC.

CDR3 sequence reads: CATSPPDYHNEQFF. CDR3 coding DNA: TGTGCCACCAGCCCACCAGACTATCACAATGAGCAGTTCTTC. The chain uses TRBV15 and TRBJ2-1, with a tentative D call TRBD2 (5 bases). The germline V and J ends were trimmed by 5 bases and 5 bases, with 13 bases remaining between them. The CDR3 is 14 residues long. Germline loops: CDR1 LNHNV, CDR2 YYDKDF (reference sequence).

In this sample, this clone turned up a few times. This chain uses TRBV11-2 with TRBJ2-1; the D is unclear. Germline V gene sequence: CDR1 SGHAT, CDR2 FQNNGV. V lost 6 bases, J lost 3 bases, and 12 bases lay in between. The CDR3 length is 14 residues. This chain's CDR3 is CASSRPSNYNEQFF. DNA of the CDR3: TGTGCCAGCAGTAGGCCCTCCAACTACAATGAGCAGTTCTTC.

The rearrangement uses TRBV7-9 and TRBJ2-7, with a possible D match to TRBD1 (5 bases). Trimming took off 6 bases at V and 4 bases at J, with 16 bases between the two ends. Germline lookup yields CDR1 SEHNR and CDR2 FQNEAQ (reference sequence). The CDR3 totals 14 residues. In DNA, the CDR3 is TGTGCCAGCAGTTCACCCAAGGGGCTGTACGAGCAGTACTTC. Residues: CASSSPKGLYEQYF.

The CDR3 spells CASSLGAAMATGELFF. The CDR3 DNA reads as TGTGCCAGCAGTTTAGGCGCGGCTATGGCCACCGGGGAGCTGTTTTTT. The chain employs TRBV27 and TRBJ2-2; no clear D gene. The germline V and J ends were trimmed by 2 bases and 4 bases, with 14 bases remaining between them. Germline assignment: CDR1 MNHEY and CDR2 SMNVEV (reference sequence). The CDR3 is made up of 16 amino acids.

The table lists this clone with a few counts. V gene TRBV4-1 combines with J gene TRBJ2-1, with 11 bases matching TRBD2. The CDR3 has 21 amino acids. Trimming cost V 2 bases and J 1 base; bases outside gene matches: 16. CDR1 MGHRA and CDR2 YSYEKL come from the germline V gene. The CDR3 coding sequence is TGCGCCAGCAGCCAACTCCCTCCCGAGACTAGCGGGATCCTGTCCTACAATGAGCAGTTCTTC. Amino acid sequence: CASSQLPPETSGILSYNEQFF.

This clone was seen a few times. The J gene is TRBJ1-4, the V gene TRBV30, with a possible D match to TRBD1 (5 bases). V shed 4 bases and J shed 0 bases, with 18 bases lying between them. CDR3 length: 17 residues. The germline gives CDR1 GTSNPN, CDR2 SVGIG (reference sequence). The CDR3 coding sequence is TGTGCCTGGACCGGGATGGGGGGATCCGCAACTAATGAAAAACTGTTTTTT. This sequence encodes CAWTGMGGSATNEKLFF. Full variable domain (outside the CDR3, taken from reference TRBV30 and TRBJ1-4): SQTIHQWPATLVQPVGSPLSLECTVEGTSNPNLYWYRQAAGRGLQLLFYSVGIGQISSEVPQNLSASRPQDRQFILSSKKLLLSDSGFYLCAWTGMGGSATNEKLFFGSGTQLSVL.

The chain recombines TRBV13 with TRBJ2-7; the match to TRBD1 covers 7 bases. The V and J ends lost 0 bases and 5 bases, in that order; junction bases with no gene match: 4. Germline V CDR1 and CDR2: PRHDT, FYEKMQ (reference sequence). The CDR3 consists of 14 residues. The CDR3 region is CASSLGTGFHEQYF. The CDR3 DNA reads TGTGCCAGCAGCTTAGGGACAGGGTTCCACGAGCAGTACTTC.

The chain employs TRBV27 and TRBJ2-7; maybe TRBD2 (6 bases). This CDR3 has 16 amino acids. From germline, CDR1 is MNHEY and CDR2 SMNVEV (reference sequence). V lost 5 bases and J lost 2, with 19 bases in between. Here the CDR3 DNA reads TGTGCCAGCAGTCACGGGACCGGGACTGAGGCCTACGAGCAGTACTTC. Translated, it gives CASSHGTGTEAYEQYF.

This clone was seen a single time. The V gene is TRBV2, the J gene TRBJ2-1; tentatively, D is TRBD1 or TRBD2 (5 bases each). The V end was cut by 7 bases, the J end by 0 bases, with 13 bases between. The CDR3 totals 15 residues. Germline V gene data show CDR1 as SNHLY and CDR2 as FYNNEI. This chain's CDR3 is CASTPGPSSYNEQFF. The CDR3 DNA follows: TGTGCCAGCACTCCGGGACCGAGCTCCTACAATGAGCAGTTCTTC. Supplemented by reference TRBV2 and TRBJ2-1, the full variable domain reads EPEVTQTPSHQVTQMGQEVILRCVPISNHLYFYWYRQILGQKVEFLVSFYNNEISEKSEIFDDQFSVERPDGSNFTLKIRSTKLEDSAMYFCASTPGPSSYNEQFFGPGTRLTVL.

This clone showed up just once. The V call is TRBV7-8, the J call TRBJ2-3; TRBD2 matches at 7 bases. The germline gives CDR1 SGHVS, CDR2 FQNEAQ. J gave up 1 base and V 5 bases, and 6 bases lay outside the gene matches. This CDR3 has 15 amino acids. CDR3 bases: TGTGCCAGCAGCGTCAGTGGGGGGGGCACAGATACGCAGTATTTT. It specifies CASSVSGGGTDTQYF.

V usage is TRBV5-5 and J usage is TRBJ2-5; no clear D gene. The CDR3 runs to 14 residues. The ends were cut back, 0 bases at V and 2 bases at J, with 8 bases in the middle. The V gene's germline CDR1 is SGHKS and CDR2 YYEKEE (reference sequence). CDR3 nucleotides: TGTGCCAGCAGCTTGGATGGGTTACAAGAGACCCAGTACTTC. This gives the protein CASSLDGLQETQYF.

The V and J genes are TRBV15 and TRBJ2-1; TRBD2 aligns across 12 bases. CDR1 is LNHNV, CDR2 YYDKDF, per germline (reference sequence). The CDR3 is made up of 15 amino acids. J was trimmed by 1 base and V by 9 bases; bases with no gene match: 4. CDR3 nucleotides: TGTGCCACGGCTAGCGGGAGGGAATCCTACAATGAGCAGTTCTTC. Amino acid sequence: CATASGRESYNEQFF.

This clone occurred once. CDR3 DNA sequence: TGCGCCAGCAGCCAGACAGGGGGGAGCACTGAAGCTTTCTTT. Translation: CASSQTGGSTEAFF. This chain connects TRBV5-1 to TRBJ1-1; 9 bases agree with TRBD1. V lost 4 bases to trimming and J lost 4 bases; unmatched junction nucleotides: 5. The CDR3 sequence is 14 residues long. Germline V lookup: CDR1 SGHRS, CDR2 YFSETQ.

The chain recombines TRBV2 with TRBJ2-5; D is perhaps TRBD2 (6 bases). The V gene's germline CDR1 is SNHLY and CDR2 FYNNEI. V lost 6 bases, J lost 0 bases, and 8 bases lay in between. The CDR3 is made up of 13 amino acids. In DNA form, the CDR3 reads TGTGCCAGCAGACTAGCTGACCAAGAGACCCAGTACTTC. Translating gives CASRLADQETQYF. The whole variable domain, filled in from reference TRBV2 and TRBJ2-5, reads EPEVTQTPSHQVTQMGQEVILRCVPISNHLYFYWYRQILGQKVEFLVSFYNNEISEKSEIFDDQFSVERPDGSNFTLKIRSTKLEDSAMYFCASRLADQETQYFGPGTRLLVL.

This chain connects TRBV6-5 to TRBJ2-1; D possibly corresponds to TRBD2 (5 bases). V lost 1 base, J lost 5 bases, and 12 bases lay in between. The CDR3 runs to 15 residues. Per the germline V gene, CDR1 is MNHEY and CDR2 is SVGAGI. CDR3 amino acids: CASSYFWEIDNEQFF. Written as DNA, the CDR3 is TGTGCCAGCAGTTACTTCTGGGAGATAGACAATGAGCAGTTCTTC.

This clone was found a few times. The V call is TRBV6-6, the J call TRBJ1-3; D unclear. Trimming removed 7 bases at V and 1 base at J, with 8 bases between. CDR1 and CDR2 from the germline V gene are MNHNY and SVGAGI (reference sequence). The CDR3 runs to 13 residues. CDR3 loop: CASNEGSGNTIYF. In DNA, the CDR3 is TGTGCCAGCAACGAGGGTTCTGGAAACACCATATATTTT.

A remark on this clone: Germline and junction disagree at one end, which may indicate a read error. V gene TRBV13 combines with J gene TRBJ1-1, with a possible D match to TRBD1 (5 bases). Germline values: CDR1 PRHDT, CDR2 FYEKMQ (reference sequence). The CDR3 extends over 13 amino acids. The CDR3, as DNA: TGCGCCAGCAGTGAAGGGAGGGGCACTGAAGCTTTCTTT. This sequence encodes CASSEGRGTEAFF.

This chain uses TRBV9 with TRBJ1-1; 8 nucleotides match TRBD1. V lost 1 base to trimming and J lost 3 bases; unmatched junction nucleotides: 5. The CDR3 runs to 15 residues. CDR1 SGDLS and CDR2 YYNGEE come from the germline V gene. The CDR3 DNA reads as TGTGCCAGCAGCGTAAAGACAGGGGCCCACACTGAAGCTTTCTTT. Translation gives CASSVKTGAHTEAFF.

J is TRBJ1-2 and V is TRBV6-6; TRBD1 matches 7 bases. The germline V gene has CDR1 MNHNY and CDR2 SVGAGI (reference sequence). CDR3 length: 15 amino acids. V lost 5 bases to trimming and J lost 3 bases; unmatched junction nucleotides: 9. The CDR3 coding sequence is TGTGCCAGCAGTGCCCAGACAGGGACACACTATGGCTACACCTTC. As protein: CASSAQTGTHYGYTF.

This clone is a singleton in its sample. The chain employs TRBV6-1 and TRBJ2-5, with no clear D. Judging by the DNA end, TRBJ2-7 fits better; the J call may be wrong. The CDR3 runs to 16 residues. Germline CDR1 and CDR2: MNHNS and SASEGT. CDR3 DNA sequence: TGTGCCAGCAGTGAAGACTCCGTGTTCGTAGGCTACGAGCAGTACTTC. As protein: CASSEDSVFVGYEQYF.

The chain is built from TRBV7-6 and TRBJ2-2, with TRBD1 matching over 7 bases. The CDR3 sequence is 14 residues long. Per the germline V gene, CDR1 is SGHVS and CDR2 is FNYEAQ. V dropped 5 bases and J dropped 7; count of bases not matched to a gene: 7. The CDR3 protein is CASSVGQASGELFF. In DNA, the CDR3 is TGTGCCAGCAGCGTAGGACAGGCCAGCGGGGAGCTGTTTTTT.

This chain joins TRBV19 and TRBJ2-2; 8 bases map to TRBD1. CDR1 LNHDA and CDR2 SQIVND come from the germline V gene (reference sequence). The CDR3 consists of 15 residues. J gave up 6 bases and V 2 bases, and 5 bases lay outside the gene matches. The chain's CDR3 is CASSIMQGASGELFF. The CDR3 nucleotides are TGTGCCAGTAGTATAATGCAGGGGGCGTCCGGGGAGCTGTTTTTT. The variable domain in full, with the rest retrieved from reference TRBV19 and TRBJ2-2, is DGGITQSPKYLFRKEGQNVTLSCEQNLNHDAMYWYRQDPGQGLRLIYYSQIVNDFQKGDIAEGYSVSREKKESFPLTVTSAQKNPTAFYLCASSIMQGASGELFFGEGSRLTVL.

In the case of this clone: A far larger clone is a single base away, which makes a read error likely. The chain joins TRBV5-4 to TRBJ2-1; 9 positions agree with TRBD2. V lost 1 base and J lost 2; bases outside the gene matches: 7. Germline V gene lookup returns CDR1 SGHNT and CDR2 YYREEE (reference sequence). This CDR3 region has 17 residues. DNA for the CDR3: TGTGCCAGCAGCTTGATAGCGGGAGATGGGACCTACAATGAGCAGTTCTTC. As protein: CASSLIAGDGTYNEQFF.

This sequence joins TRBV5-4 and TRBJ2-1; D is possibly TRBD2 (7 bases). CDR1 is SGHNT, CDR2 YYREEE, per germline (reference sequence). Trimming removed 4 bases from V and 8 bases from J, with 13 bases in between. The CDR3 consists of 13 residues. The CDR3 DNA follows: TGTGCCAGCAGCGAACTAGGGGGGGATGAGCAGTTCTTC. Translation gives CASSELGGDEQFF.